The 25 T cell receptor beta chains listed next were all sequenced from one sample in a study of shared clonotypes between healthy human individuals. TCRdb keeps only in-frame clones here, not all; method: immunoSEQ multiplex PCR. The table lists around 2,000,000 clones, approximately 94% of them singletons, with approximately 1.2% in the top ten. CD45RO-negative CD8 cells positively selected for CCR7 made up the naive population, which excluded terminally differentiated effector memory CD45RA+ cells. The material sequenced was naive CD8+ T cells sorted from blood. These receptor sequences come from a man aged 18 to 30 in good health.

The chain links TRBV13 to TRBJ2-1, with a tentative D call TRBD1 (6 bases). This CDR3 contains 14 residues. Deletions cut 10 bases from V and 2 bases from J, with 15 bases between. Per germline, CDR1 PRHDT and CDR2 FYEKMQ (reference sequence). The CDR3 DNA reads TGTGCCACCTCCTTCGGGGACACCTACAATGAGCAGTTCTTC. This translates into CATSFGDTYNEQFF.

V is TRBV7-9 and J is TRBJ1-2; possible D gene TRBD1, 6 bases. V gave up 3 bases and J gave up 8 bases, with 16 bases separating them. Germline V gene sequence: CDR1 SEHNR, CDR2 FQNEAQ (reference sequence). This CDR3 region has 14 residues. CDR3 DNA: TGTGCCAGCAGCTTGGAAACAGGGCCTAAGGGCTACACCTTC. This sequence encodes CASSLETGPKGYTF.

V usage is TRBV7-9 and J usage is TRBJ1-2; 8 bases agree with TRBD1. The CDR3 runs 17 residues. Unmatched junction bases numbered 10, after V lost 4 bases and J lost 0 bases. From germline, CDR1 is SEHNR and CDR2 FQNEAQ (reference sequence). This chain's CDR3 is CASSYSGTGPSNYGYTF. The CDR3 nucleotides are TGTGCCAGCAGCTACTCCGGGACAGGCCCATCTAACTATGGCTACACCTTC.

This chain joins TRBV27 and TRBJ2-1, with D possibly being TRBD1 (5 bases). V was shortened by 4 bases and J by 3 bases, with 7 bases between the two germline ends. The CDR3 consists of 13 residues. Germline values: CDR1 MNHEY, CDR2 SMNVEV (reference sequence). The CDR3 spells CASSSTDYNEQFF. The DNA for the CDR3 is TGTGCCAGCAGTTCGACAGACTACAATGAGCAGTTCTTC.

V gene TRBV30 combines with J gene TRBJ1-6; no clear D. The length of the CDR3 is 15 residues. The germline CDR1 and CDR2 sequences are GTSNPN and SVGIG (reference sequence). The V gene lost 5 bases and the J gene lost 0 bases, with 11 bases spanning the gap. The CDR3 nucleotides read TGTGCCTGGTGTTTCACGAGCTCCTATAATTCACCCCTCCACTTT. This sequence encodes CAWCFTSSYNSPLHF.

The chain employs TRBV6-5 and TRBJ2-7; the D gene is possibly TRBD2 (5 bases). V was shortened by 10 bases and J by 2 bases, with 6 bases between the two germline ends. CDR1 and CDR2 from the germline V gene are MNHEY and SVGAGI. This CDR3 has 10 amino acids. The CDR3 bases are TGTGCCACCGGGGCCTACGAGCAGTACTTC. It translates to CATGAYEQYF.

The chain is built from TRBV27 and TRBJ2-5; no definite D call. From germline, CDR1 is MNHEY and CDR2 SMNVEV (reference sequence). This CDR3 is built from 15 residues. V was shortened by 2 bases and J by 0 bases, with 10 bases between the two germline ends. DNA for the CDR3: TGTGCCAGCAGTTTAGGGCTGATGTACCAAGAGACCCAGTACTTC. Protein: CASSLGLMYQETQYF.

V and J are TRBV27 and TRBJ2-2; 7 bases map to TRBD1. CDR3 length: 15 amino acids. Germline V gene data show CDR1 as MNHEY and CDR2 as SMNVEV (reference sequence). V gave up 6 bases and J gave up 2 bases; unmatched junction bases: 6. In nucleotides, the CDR3 is TGTGCCAGCAGCCCCGGGACAGACAACACCGGGGAGCTGTTTTTT. It yields the protein CASSPGTDNTGELFF.

The chain links TRBV5-4 to TRBJ2-1; 9 bases align to TRBD1. Trimming took 8 bases from V and 4 from J; bases not matched to a gene: 10. CDR3 length equals 15 residues. Germline assignment: CDR1 SGHNT and CDR2 YYREEE (reference sequence). The CDR3 loop is CASAGTGPFYNEQFF. The CDR3, as DNA: TGTGCCAGTGCTGGGACAGGGCCTTTTTACAATGAGCAGTTCTTC. Combining the CDR3 with reference TRBV5-4 and TRBJ2-1 gives the whole variable domain ETGVTQSPTHLIKTRGQQVTLRCSSQSGHNTVSWYQQALGQGPQFIFQYYREEENGRGNFPPRFSGLQFPNYSSELNVNALELDDSALYLCASAGTGPFYNEQFFGPGTRLTVL.

The chain combines TRBV5-6 with TRBJ1-1; D gene unclear. Trimming shortened V by 2 bases and J by 1 base, and 6 bases separated the two germline ends. This CDR3 is built from 13 residues. Germline CDR1 and CDR2: SGHDT and YYEEEE. CDR3 sequence: CASSLYWNTEAFF. CDR3 in DNA: TGTGCCAGCAGCTTATACTGGAACACTGAAGCTTTCTTT.

This sequence joins TRBV4-1 and TRBJ2-1; the D is unclear. Looked up from germline, CDR1 is MGHRA and CDR2 is YSYEKL. CDR3 size: 13 residues. V was trimmed by 1 base and J by 8 bases, leaving 9 bases between them. CDR3 sequence: CASSQVSDHEQFF. CDR3 sequence (DNA): TGCGCCAGCAGCCAAGTGTCGGACCATGAGCAGTTCTTC.

The gene calls are TRBV5-8 and TRBJ2-7, with TRBD1 matching over 9 bases. The J segment lost 5 bases and the V segment lost 4 bases, leaving 7 bases of the junction unmatched. CDR3 size: 14 residues. Germline CDR1 and CDR2: SGHTS and YDEGEE. In DNA, the CDR3 is TGTGCCAGCAGCCCCGGGACAGGGTACGACGAGCAGTACTTC. Its translation: CASSPGTGYDEQYF.

This chain uses TRBV28 with TRBJ1-5; perhaps TRBD1 as D (5 bases). CDR1 and CDR2 from the germline V gene are MDHEN and SYDVKM. V lost 5 bases and J 3 bases, leaving 20 bases between the germline ends. The CDR3 runs to 17 residues. The CDR3 spells CASSHETEIFYNQPQHF. Written as DNA, the CDR3 is TGTGCCAGCAGTCACGAGACAGAAATCTTCTACAATCAGCCCCAGCATTTT.

In this sample, this clone turned up once. The V and J genes are TRBV10-3 and TRBJ2-7; the D gene is possibly TRBD2 (5 bases). Germline values: CDR1 ENHRY, CDR2 SYGVKD. The CDR3 totals 15 residues. V gave up 3 bases and J gave up 1 base, with 13 bases separating them. Here the CDR3 DNA reads TGTGCCATCAGTGACTCGCGGGCTCAGTCCTACGAGCAGTACTTC. This gives the protein CAISDSRAQSYEQYF.

Details on this clone: Within the sample, other DNA sequences also encode this same CDR3. V is TRBV6-5 and J is TRBJ2-7, with no clear D. The CDR3 is made up of 13 amino acids. Germline CDR1 and CDR2: MNHEY and SVGAGI. V was trimmed by 0 bases and J by 3 bases, leaving 6 bases between them. The CDR3: CASSYSADYEQYF. The CDR3 nucleotides read TGTGCCAGCAGTTACTCAGCTGACTACGAGCAGTACTTC.

V gene TRBV7-9 combines with J gene TRBJ2-7; perhaps TRBD1 as D (6 bases). Germline V gives CDR1 SEHNR, CDR2 FQNEAQ (reference sequence). The ends were cut back, 1 base at V and 3 bases at J, with 10 bases in the middle. The CDR3 is 14 residues long. CDR3 protein: CASSLDREIYEQYF. The CDR3 nucleotides are TGTGCCAGCAGCTTAGACAGGGAAATCTACGAGCAGTACTTC. The whole variable domain, filled in from reference TRBV7-9 and TRBJ2-7, reads DTGVSQNPRHKITKRGQNVTFRCDPISEHNRLYWYRQTLGQGPEFLTYFQNEAQLEKSRLLSDRFSAERPKGSFSTLEIQRTEQGDSAMYLCASSLDREIYEQYFGPGTRLTVT.

The J gene is TRBJ2-3, the V gene TRBV7-9; 7 nucleotides agree with TRBD2. After removal of 3 bases from V and 2 bases from J, the junction contained 5 bases not matched to a gene. Germline-derived CDR1 and CDR2 are SEHNR and FQNEAQ (reference sequence). The CDR3 has 15 residues. CDR3 loop: CASSLLAVNTDTQYF. DNA for the CDR3: TGTGCCAGCAGCTTGCTAGCGGTAAACACAGATACGCAGTATTTT. The full variable domain, rest sourced from reference TRBV7-9 and TRBJ2-3, is DTGVSQNPRHKITKRGQNVTFRCDPISEHNRLYWYRQTLGQGPEFLTYFQNEAQLEKSRLLSDRFSAERPKGSFSTLEIQRTEQGDSAMYLCASSLLAVNTDTQYFGPGTRLTVL.

The V gene is TRBV14, the J gene TRBJ2-7; no definite D call. CDR1 and CDR2 from the germline V gene are SGHDN and FVKESK. Trimming left V 0 bases short and J 2 bases short, with 5 bases between. CDR3 size: 13 residues. The CDR3 nucleotides are TGTGCCAGCAGCCAAGATACGACCTACGAGCAGTACTTC. This encodes CASSQDTTYEQYF.

The chain has TRBV9 and TRBJ2-4, with D perhaps matching TRBD2 (5 bases). Germline CDR1 is SGDLS and CDR2 is YYNGEE. CDR3 length: 14 amino acids. V dropped 3 bases and J dropped 2 bases, with 9 bases sitting between them. CDR3 sequence reads: CASSDGLTKNIQYF. The DNA for the CDR3 is TGTGCCAGCAGCGACGGACTTACCAAAAACATTCAGTACTTC.

The V call is TRBV2, the J call TRBJ2-1, with a possible D match to TRBD1 (5 bases). CDR1 is SNHLY and CDR2 is FYNNEI in the germline V gene. The CDR3 contains 13 residues. The ends were cut back, 5 bases at V and 7 bases at J, with 12 bases in the middle. CDR3 amino acids: CASSITGANEQFF. The CDR3 DNA sequence: TGTGCCAGCAGTATAACTGGGGCTAATGAGCAGTTCTTC.

This chain connects TRBV11-2 to TRBJ1-1; D uncertain. Germline loops: CDR1 SGHAT, CDR2 FQNNGV. V lost 5 bases to trimming and J lost 1 base, with 11 bases between them. The CDR3 loop spans 14 amino acids. The CDR3 DNA reads as TGTGCCAGCAGCCCTATGGGTCAGAACACTGAAGCTTTCTTT. Its translation is CASSPMGQNTEAFF.

Worth noting for this clone: The identical CDR3 is also encoded by other nucleotide sequences in the sample. The V call is TRBV7-9, the J call TRBJ1-5; unclear D gene. Between the trimmed V and J ends, which lost 1 base and 5 bases, there was a span of 9 bases. CDR3 length equals 14 residues. CDR1 and CDR2 (germline): SEHNR, FQNEAQ (reference sequence). The CDR3 DNA follows: TGTGCCAGCAGCTTAGACCGCGGAGATCAGCCCCAGCATTTT. Protein sequence: CASSLDRGDQPQHF.

This clone was counted a single time. The V call is TRBV6-5, the J call TRBJ1-1; 9 positions match TRBD1. The CDR3 consists of 15 residues. V gave up 6 bases and J gave up 2 bases; unmatched junction bases: 7. CDR1 and CDR2 (germline): MNHEY, SVGAGI. This CDR3 reads CASSPWTGANTEAFF. The CDR3 nucleotides are TGTGCCAGCAGCCCGTGGACAGGGGCTAACACTGAAGCTTTCTTT.

The V gene is TRBV6-6, the J gene TRBJ2-3; the D gene is possibly TRBD2 (5 bases). Trimming took off 2 bases at V and 3 bases at J, with 12 bases between the two ends. CDR1 MNHNY and CDR2 SVGAGI come from the germline V gene (reference sequence). The CDR3 extends over 15 amino acids. CDR3 DNA: TGTGCCAGCAGTTACGGAGACTATATTACAGATACGCAGTATTTT. Amino acid sequence: CASSYGDYITDTQYF.

The gene calls are TRBV19 and TRBJ1-5; perhaps TRBD1 as D (5 bases). The CDR3 covers 18 residues. Between the trimmed V and J ends, which lost 0 bases and 5 bases, there was a span of 20 bases. The germline CDR1 and CDR2 sequences are LNHDA and SQIVND (reference sequence). The CDR3 DNA follows: TGTGCCAGTAGTATAGATCCCGAGCAGGGAGTAATCGATCAGCCCCAGCATTTT. It specifies CASSIDPEQGVIDQPQHF.